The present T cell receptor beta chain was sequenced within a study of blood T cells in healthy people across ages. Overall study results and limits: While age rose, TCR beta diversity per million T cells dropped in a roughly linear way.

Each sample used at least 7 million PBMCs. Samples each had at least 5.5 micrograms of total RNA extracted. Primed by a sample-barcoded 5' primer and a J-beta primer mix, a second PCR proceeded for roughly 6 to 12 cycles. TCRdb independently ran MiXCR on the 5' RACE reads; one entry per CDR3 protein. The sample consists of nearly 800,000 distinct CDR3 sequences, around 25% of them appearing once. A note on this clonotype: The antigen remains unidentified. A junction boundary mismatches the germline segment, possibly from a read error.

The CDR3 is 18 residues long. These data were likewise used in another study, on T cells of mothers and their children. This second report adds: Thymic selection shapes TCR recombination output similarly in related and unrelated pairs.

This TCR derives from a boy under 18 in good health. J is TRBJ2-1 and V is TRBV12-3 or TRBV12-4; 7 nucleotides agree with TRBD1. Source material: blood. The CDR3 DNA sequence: TGTGCCAGCAGTTTCATCAGAGGCCGGGACAGCTCCTACGATGAGCAGTTCTTC. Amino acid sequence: CASSFIRGRDSSYDEQFF.